One sample yielded the 32 T cell receptor beta chains listed below, sequenced in a study of cytomegalovirus exposure and HLA in healthy donors. Primers: 60 Vbeta forward and 13 Jbeta reverse. Profiling relied on immunoSEQ multiplex PCR, and the TCRdb table lists in-frame clones only, not all of them. The sample carries 200,000 to 250,000 clones, 75% to 90% recorded once. The sequencing sample was made of PBMCs. The source is a woman between 18 and 30 years old in good health and CMV-seronegative.

V is TRBV6-1 and J is TRBJ1-1; D possibly corresponds to TRBD1 (5 bases). Germline values: CDR1 MNHNS, CDR2 SASEGT. V was cut by 0 bases and J by 6 bases, with 14 bases left in between. This CDR3 region has 15 residues. CDR3 region: CASSEAGRGGAEAFF. The CDR3 DNA is TGTGCCAGCAGTGAAGCAGGGCGGGGGGGGGCTGAAGCTTTCTTT.

The genes are TRBV29-1 and TRBJ2-1; weak D call: TRBD2 (6 bases). In germline, CDR1 is SQVTM, CDR2 ANQGSEA. The CDR3 has 12 residues. With 6 bases removed from V and 6 bases from J, the gap between germline ends came to 12 bases. The CDR3 spells CSVERESNEQFF. For the CDR3, the DNA is TGCAGCGTAGAACGGGAGAGCAATGAGCAGTTCTTC.

This clone occurred a few times. The V gene is TRBV27, the J gene TRBJ1-5; no definite D call. Looked up from germline, CDR1 is MNHEY and CDR2 is SMNVEV (reference sequence). V lost 3 bases and J 7 bases, leaving 10 bases between the germline ends. The CDR3 sequence is 13 residues long. As DNA, the CDR3 is TGTGCCAGCAGTTTTGGCAGCGGGCAGCCCCAGCATTTT. Translation: CASSFGSGQPQHF.

The rearrangement links TRBV27 to TRBJ2-7; TRBD1 matches 7 bases. The J segment lost 8 bases and the V segment lost 6 bases, leaving 7 bases of the junction unmatched. CDR1 is MNHEY and CDR2 is SMNVEV in the germline V gene (reference sequence). This CDR3 spans 12 amino acids. The CDR3 bases are TGTGCCAGCAGCCCCCCGACAGGGAAGCAGTACTTC. Translation gives CASSPPTGKQYF.

The J gene is TRBJ1-6, the V gene TRBV7-9; D remains ambiguous. This CDR3 is 12 amino acids long. V was clipped by 1 base and J by 14 bases, with 9 bases between them. Germline V CDR1 and CDR2: SEHNR, FQNEAQ (reference sequence). CDR3 amino acids: CASSLESRALHF. In DNA, the CDR3 is TGTGCCAGCAGCTTAGAGTCCCGGGCCCTCCACTTT.

This clone occurred once. The J gene is TRBJ2-3, the V gene TRBV5-1; 8 positions agree with TRBD2. The CDR3 is made up of 16 amino acids. With V trimmed by 4 bases and J by 3 bases, 10 bases remained unmatched. The V gene's germline CDR1 is SGHRS and CDR2 YFSETQ. The CDR3 coding sequence is TGCGCCAGCAGCACTGGCACCGGGACTAGGACAGATACGCAGTATTTT. It encodes CASSTGTGTRTDTQYF. Based on the CDR3 plus reference TRBV5-1 and TRBJ2-3, the full variable domain is KAGVTQTPRYLIKTRGQQVTLSCSPISGHRSVSWYQQTPGQGLQFLFEYFSETQRNKGNFPGRFSGRQFSNSRSEMNVSTLELGDSALYLCASSTGTGTRTDTQYFGPGTRLTVL.

The chain joins TRBV30 to TRBJ2-2; D not certain. Trimming took off 0 bases at V and 5 bases at J, with 4 bases between the two ends. CDR3 length: 12 residues. The germline V gene has CDR1 GTSNPN and CDR2 SVGIG (reference sequence). CDR3 loop: CAWSVLTGELFF. For the CDR3, the DNA is TGTGCCTGGAGTGTCTTAACCGGGGAGCTGTTTTTT.

The rearrangement links TRBV27 to TRBJ1-6; a possible D gene is TRBD1 (5 bases). The germline V gene has CDR1 MNHEY and CDR2 SMNVEV (reference sequence). The CDR3 spans 15 residues. Trimming left V 4 bases short and J 2 bases short, with 9 bases between. CDR3: CASSYRLPYNSPLHF. In DNA form, the CDR3 reads TGTGCCAGCAGTTACAGGTTGCCCTATAATTCACCCCTCCACTTT.

The chain employs TRBV27 and TRBJ2-1; TRBD2 might be the D (6 bases). Germline assignment: CDR1 MNHEY and CDR2 SMNVEV (reference sequence). Trimming left V 6 bases short and J 2 bases short, with 20 bases between. The CDR3 is 17 amino acids. The DNA for the CDR3 is TGTGCCAGCAGCCAGCGCTATACTAGCAGTACCTACAATGAGCAGTTCTTC. Protein sequence: CASSQRYTSSTYNEQFF.

The rearrangement links TRBV6-1 to TRBJ1-1; unclear D gene. The CDR3 runs 15 residues. The germline gives CDR1 MNHNS, CDR2 SASEGT. Between the trimmed V and J ends, which lost 1 base and 0 bases, there was a span of 9 bases. CDR3 in DNA: TGTGCCAGCAGTGAAGGAGGTACTCTGAACACTGAAGCTTTCTTT. Translated: CASSEGGTLNTEAFF.

This clone was seen just once. V usage is TRBV6-1 and J usage is TRBJ1-2; 9 bases line up with TRBD1. This CDR3 is 14 amino acids long. Germline assignment: CDR1 MNHNS and CDR2 SASEGT. The ends lost 6 bases at V and 6 bases at J; junction bases unmatched: 8. The CDR3 DNA is TGTGCCAGCAGGGACAGGGGACGTAGGGATGGCTACACCTTC. Protein sequence: CASRDRGRRDGYTF.

This sequence joins TRBV6-5 and TRBJ1-2; TRBD1 is a possible D gene (6 bases). CDR3 length: 15 amino acids. Trimming cost V 4 bases and J 8 bases, with 20 bases left between them. Germline CDR1 MNHEY, CDR2 SVGAGI. Written as DNA, the CDR3 is TGTGCCAGCAGTTCACCGCGCAGGGGATTGTGGGGCTACACCTTC. It yields the protein CASSSPRRGLWGYTF.

This chain uses TRBV7-9 with TRBJ2-7; TRBD1 agrees at 8 bases. Germline V CDR1 and CDR2: SEHNR, FQNEAQ (reference sequence). V gave up 1 base and J gave up 2 bases; unmatched junction bases: 4. This CDR3 is built from 15 residues. The CDR3, as DNA: TGTGCCAGCAGCTTAGGGGACAGGAGGACCTACGAGCAGTACTTC. This sequence encodes CASSLGDRRTYEQYF. Based on the CDR3 plus reference TRBV7-9 and TRBJ2-7, the full variable domain is DTGVSQNPRHKITKRGQNVTFRCDPISEHNRLYWYRQTLGQGPEFLTYFQNEAQLEKSRLLSDRFSAERPKGSFSTLEIQRTEQGDSAMYLCASSLGDRRTYEQYFGPGTRLTVT.

The chain combines TRBV7-2 with TRBJ2-7; D is possibly TRBD1 (6 bases). This CDR3 contains 15 residues. CDR1 and CDR2 (germline): SGHTA, FQGNSA. V gave up 4 bases and J gave up 2 bases, with 15 bases separating them. The CDR3 nucleotides are TGTGCCAGCAGCTATACCCCCGGGACAACCTACGAGCAGTACTTC. As protein: CASSYTPGTTYEQYF.

The CDR3 sequence: CASSQEGGTEAFF. CDR3 nucleotide sequence: TGTGCCAGCAGCCAAGAGGGAGGCACTGAAGCTTTCTTT. The chain employs TRBV4-2 and TRBJ1-1; D unclear. The V gene lost 0 bases and the J gene lost 4 bases, with 6 bases spanning the gap. CDR1 is LGHNA and CDR2 is YNFKEQ in the germline V gene. The CDR3 is 13 amino acids.

V and J are TRBV18 and TRBJ1-1; 8 nucleotides align to TRBD1. CDR1 and CDR2 from the germline V gene are KGHSH and LQKENI. CDR3 length: 18 amino acids. V shed 5 bases and J 4 bases; nucleotides not matched to a gene: 18. CDR3 coding DNA: TGTGCCAGCTCATCCCAGACAGGGGAACGAACAAGGGGCACTGAAGCTTTCTTT. Protein product: CASSSQTGERTRGTEAFF.

The chain joins TRBV10-3 to TRBJ1-2, with a tentative D call TRBD1 (5 bases). The germline gives CDR1 ENHRY, CDR2 SYGVKD. The CDR3 contains 13 residues. Trimming removed 8 bases at V and 0 bases at J, with 10 bases between. This chain's CDR3 is CAIQDTTNYGYTF. The CDR3 nucleotides read TGTGCCATCCAGGACACGACTAACTATGGCTACACCTTC.

The chain carries TRBV13 and TRBJ1-1, with D hard to call. The length of the CDR3 is 16 residues. Germline assignment: CDR1 PRHDT and CDR2 FYEKMQ (reference sequence). Trimming took 5 bases from V and 5 from J, leaving 21 bases between them. CDR3 bases: TGTGCCAGCAGCCCAGACCCGTTAGAGGGTGGAACTGAAGCTTTCTTT. Protein product: CASSPDPLEGGTEAFF.

This rearrangement joins TRBV7-2 to TRBJ2-1; 9 positions agree with TRBD2. This CDR3 is built from 15 residues. The trim removed 6 bases at V and 8 bases at J, leaving 11 bases unmatched. Germline loops: CDR1 SGHTA, CDR2 FQGNSA. CDR3 amino acids: CASRVWAGGGDEQFF. CDR3 DNA: TGTGCCAGCAGGGTTTGGGCGGGAGGGGGGGATGAGCAGTTCTTC.

The DNA of the CDR3 is TGTGCCAGCAGCCTGACTCCGAGAAGAAATGAAAAACTGTTTTTT. This encodes CASSLTPRRNEKLFF. The rearrangement uses TRBV14 and TRBJ1-4, with D unresolved. Germline CDR1 is SGHDN and CDR2 is FVKESK. The CDR3 is made up of 15 amino acids. The germline V and J ends were trimmed by 4 bases and 5 bases, with 14 bases remaining between them. The full variable domain, completed using reference TRBV14 and TRBJ1-4, is EAGVTQFPSHSVIEKGQTVTLRCDPISGHDNLYWYRRVMGKEIKFLLHFVKESKQDESGMPNNRFLAERTGGTYSTLKVQPAELEDSGVYFCASSLTPRRNEKLFFGSGTQLSVL.

This rearrangement joins TRBV7-6 to TRBJ1-2; possibly TRBD1 for D (6 bases). The V gene lost 5 bases and the J gene lost 4 bases, with 17 bases spanning the gap. The CDR3 has 15 residues. CDR1 and CDR2 (germline): SGHVS, FNYEAQ. DNA of the CDR3: TGTGCCAGCAGCAACCAGGGGATTCGGAGCTATGGCTACACCTTC. It yields the protein CASSNQGIRSYGYTF.

This chain links TRBV5-6 with TRBJ1-2; the D gene is possibly TRBD1 (6 bases). The germline V gene encodes CDR1 SGHDT and CDR2 YYEEEE. Between the trimmed V and J ends, which lost 6 bases and 3 bases, there was a span of 21 bases. This CDR3 has 16 amino acids. Here the CDR3 reads CASNPKRQDDYYGYTF. The DNA of the CDR3 is TGTGCCAGCAATCCAAAGAGACAGGACGATTACTATGGCTACACCTTC.

The chain has TRBV18 and TRBJ1-1; 11 bases are shared with TRBD1. J gave up 5 bases and V 1 base, and 9 bases lay outside the gene matches. Germline CDR1 is KGHSH and CDR2 is LQKENI. CDR3 length equals 17 residues. CDR3 in amino acids: CASSPLRTGGAGTEAFF. The DNA for the CDR3 is TGTGCCAGCTCACCACTAAGGACAGGGGGCGCGGGGACTGAAGCTTTCTTT.

With regard to this clone: Other nucleotide sequences from this sample produce the same CDR3. The rearrangement uses TRBV7-2 and TRBJ2-7, with a possible D match to TRBD1 (6 bases). The length of the CDR3 is 13 residues. The V end was cut by 6 bases, the J end by 2 bases, with 11 bases between. Germline V gene data show CDR1 as SGHTA and CDR2 as FQGNSA. The CDR3 region is CASSRDKTYEQYF. In nucleotides, the CDR3 is TGTGCCAGCAGTAGGGACAAAACCTACGAGCAGTACTTC. The variable domain in full, completed from reference TRBV7-2 and TRBJ2-7, reads GAGVSQSPSNKVTEKGKDVELRCDPISGHTALYWYRQSLGQGLEFLIYFQGNSAPDKSGLPSDRFSAERTGGSVSTLTIQRTQQEDSAVYLCASSRDKTYEQYFGPGTRLTVT.

The chain recombines TRBV7-9 with TRBJ2-7, with a weak D call TRBD2 (7 bases). CDR3 length equals 16 residues. The V and J ends lost 5 bases and 7 bases respectively, with 24 bases between them. CDR1 SEHNR and CDR2 FQNEAQ come from the germline V gene (reference sequence). CDR3 residues: CASSPLGGGDKKEQYF. The CDR3 DNA follows: TGTGCCAGCAGCCCCCTGGGCGGGGGCGACAAAAAGGAGCAGTACTTC. Together with reference TRBV7-9 and TRBJ2-7, the CDR3 gives the full variable domain: DTGVSQNPRHKITKRGQNVTFRCDPISEHNRLYWYRQTLGQGPEFLTYFQNEAQLEKSRLLSDRFSAERPKGSFSTLEIQRTEQGDSAMYLCASSPLGGGDKKEQYFGPGTRLTVT.

V is TRBV7-2 and J is TRBJ1-5; 7 nucleotides align to TRBD1. The CDR3 runs 16 residues. Germline-derived CDR1 and CDR2 are SGHTA and FQGNSA. Trimming removed 3 bases from V and 0 bases from J; junction bases left unmatched: 5. The CDR3 DNA sequence: TGTGCCAGCAGCTTTTACGGGACAGATAGCAATCAGCCCCAGCATTTT. This encodes CASSFYGTDSNQPQHF.

This clone showed up just a few times. The chain couples TRBV7-2 to TRBJ2-2, with 8 bases aligning to TRBD2. After removal of 4 bases from V and 6 bases from J, the junction contained 4 bases not matched to a gene. The V gene's germline CDR1 is SGHTA and CDR2 FQGNSA. CDR3 size: 14 residues. The CDR3 DNA reads as TGTGCCAGCAGCTCCGGGAGGGCGGCCGGGGAGCTGTTTTTT. Protein sequence: CASSSGRAAGELFF.

V gene TRBV7-3 combines with J gene TRBJ2-2, with D possibly TRBD1 on 5 matching bases. Trimming removed 4 bases from V and 9 bases from J, with 9 bases in between. Germline V gene data show CDR1 as SGHTA and CDR2 as FQGTGA. The CDR3 extends over 12 amino acids. DNA of the CDR3: TGTGCCAGCAGCTCTCAGGGCCGGGAGCTGTTTTTT. Amino acid sequence: CASSSQGRELFF.

This clone was counted a single time. The chain recombines TRBV2 with TRBJ2-5; tentatively, D is TRBD2 (5 bases). The CDR3 has 12 amino acids. Germline-derived CDR1 and CDR2 are SNHLY and FYNNEI. Trimming took off 7 bases at V and 3 bases at J, with 9 bases between the two ends. The CDR3 protein is CASTEDKETQYF. CDR3 bases: TGTGCCAGCACGGAGGATAAAGAGACCCAGTACTTC. Complete variable domain (other parts from reference TRBV2 and TRBJ2-5): EPEVTQTPSHQVTQMGQEVILRCVPISNHLYFYWYRQILGQKVEFLVSFYNNEISEKSEIFDDQFSVERPDGSNFTLKIRSTKLEDSAMYFCASTEDKETQYFGPGTRLLVL.

On this clone: This CDR3 is also generated by other DNA sequences in the sample. The V and J genes are TRBV6-5 and TRBJ1-2; the match to TRBD1 covers 9 bases. V dropped 6 bases and J dropped 1; count of bases not matched to a gene: 3. Germline V gene lookup returns CDR1 MNHEY and CDR2 SVGAGI. The CDR3 runs 14 residues. CDR3 in DNA: TGTGCCAGCAGACGGGACAGGGTTAACTATGGCTACACCTTC. The encoded protein is CASRRDRVNYGYTF.

The V gene is TRBV7-9, the J gene TRBJ2-3; no reliable D call. CDR3 length: 17 residues. V lost 6 bases and J lost 6, with 25 bases in between. Germline assignment: CDR1 SEHNR and CDR2 FQNEAQ (reference sequence). CDR3 sequence (DNA): TGTGCCAGCAGTTTATCCGGTTTACGAGTCCATCCGGATACGCAGTATTTT. As protein: CASSLSGLRVHPDTQYF.

The chain combines TRBV7-6 with TRBJ2-3, with 10 bases identical to TRBD2. This CDR3 is 15 amino acids long. V shed 5 bases and J 7 bases; nucleotides not matched to a gene: 9. Per the germline V gene, CDR1 is SGHVS and CDR2 is FNYEAQ. DNA for the CDR3: TGTGCCAGCAGCGCCTATAGCGGGGGGATGAATACGCAGTATTTT. Its protein is CASSAYSGGMNTQYF.